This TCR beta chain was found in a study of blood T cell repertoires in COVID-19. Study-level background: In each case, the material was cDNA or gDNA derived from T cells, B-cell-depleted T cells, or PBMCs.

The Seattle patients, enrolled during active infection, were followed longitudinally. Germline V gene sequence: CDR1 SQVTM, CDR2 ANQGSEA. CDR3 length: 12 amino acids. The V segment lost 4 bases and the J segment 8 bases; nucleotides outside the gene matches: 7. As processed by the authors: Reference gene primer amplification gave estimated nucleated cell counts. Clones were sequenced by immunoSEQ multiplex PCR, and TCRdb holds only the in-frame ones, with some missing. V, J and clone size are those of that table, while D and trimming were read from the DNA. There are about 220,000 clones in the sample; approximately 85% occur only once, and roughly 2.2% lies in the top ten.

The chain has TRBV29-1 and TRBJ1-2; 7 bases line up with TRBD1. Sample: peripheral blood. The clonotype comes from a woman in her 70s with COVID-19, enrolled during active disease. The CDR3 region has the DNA TGCAGCGTTGGGGACAGCGTCTGGGGCTACACCTTC. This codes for CSVGDSVWGYTF.